These 27 T cell receptor beta chains originate from one sample sequenced in a study of PD-1 blockade in classical Hodgkin lymphoma. The time point: newly diagnosed, previously untreated cHL patient sample. The assay was immunoSEQ multiplex PCR, and TCRdb's table has in-frame clones only and misses some. Counted here are about 28,000 clones, approximately 91% occurring once; the ten biggest clones make up approximately 3.6%. The specimen sequenced was peripheral blood mononuclear cells (PBMCs). The receptors originated from a human donor with classical Hodgkin lymphoma.

This clone was detected only a few times. This rearrangement joins TRBV18 to TRBJ1-5; TRBD1 might be the D (5 bases). V shed 2 bases and J shed 5 bases, with 7 bases lying between them. This CDR3 has 13 residues. Germline loops: CDR1 KGHSH, CDR2 LQKENI. Here the CDR3 DNA reads TGTGCCAGCTCACCAGGGGCTGATCAGCCCCAGCATTTT. This translates into CASSPGADQPQHF.

This clone was detected a few times. The V gene is TRBV19, the J gene TRBJ1-5, with D possibly TRBD1 on 5 matching bases. The ends were cut back, 3 bases at V and 6 bases at J, with 12 bases in the middle. Germline values: CDR1 LNHDA, CDR2 SQIVND (reference sequence). The length of the CDR3 is 14 residues. In nucleotides, the CDR3 is TGTGCCAGTAGTATGTCAGGGAACGCTCAGCCCCAGCATTTT. This gives the protein CASSMSGNAQPQHF.

V gene TRBV7-9 combines with J gene TRBJ2-5, with a possible D match to TRBD2 (5 bases). Germline V lookup: CDR1 SEHNR, CDR2 FQNEAQ (reference sequence). The V and J ends lost 4 bases and 1 base respectively, with 19 bases between them. The CDR3 has 17 amino acids. This CDR3 reads CASSSPGGRWVQETQYF. In DNA, the CDR3 is TGTGCCAGCAGCTCCCCCGGCGGGCGGTGGGTCCAAGAGACCCAGTACTTC. The full variable domain, in which reference TRBV7-9 and TRBJ2-5 provide the parts outside the CDR3, is DTGVSQNPRHKITKRGQNVTFRCDPISEHNRLYWYRQTLGQGPEFLTYFQNEAQLEKSRLLSDRFSAERPKGSFSTLEIQRTEQGDSAMYLCASSSPGGRWVQETQYFGPGTRLLVL.

V and J are TRBV6-5 and TRBJ2-7; D unresolved. The CDR3 spans 15 residues. The V end lost 0 bases, the J end lost 1 base, and 10 bases lay between the germline ends. CDR1 is MNHEY and CDR2 is SVGAGI in the germline V gene. The CDR3 loop reads CASSYSKYGSYEQYF. CDR3 in DNA: TGTGCCAGCAGTTACTCGAAGTATGGGTCCTACGAGCAGTACTTC.

This sequence joins TRBV29-1 and TRBJ2-3; 13 bases fit TRBD2. V dropped 4 bases and J dropped 1; count of bases not matched to a gene: 2. The germline CDR1 and CDR2 sequences are SQVTM and ANQGSEA. The CDR3 consists of 15 residues. CDR3 DNA: TGCAGCGTTGGAGGACTAGCGGGAGGCACAGATACGCAGTATTTT. It translates to CSVGGLAGGTDTQYF.

V usage is TRBV6-1 and J usage is TRBJ2-2, with 8 bases identical to TRBD2. CDR3 length equals 15 residues. Germline CDR1 reads MNHNS; CDR2 reads SASEGT. The V gene end was trimmed by 4 bases and the J gene end by 3 bases; junction bases not matched to a gene: 4. The CDR3 DNA reads TGTGCCAGCAGTGCCGGGAGGGCCGACACCGGGGAGCTGTTTTTT. This codes for CASSAGRADTGELFF.

CDR3 DNA: TGTGCCAGCAGTTACGCCGGGGGGCGGACAGATACGCAGTATTTT. This encodes CASSYAGGRTDTQYF. This chain joins TRBV6-6 and TRBJ2-3; D perhaps matches TRBD2 (7 bases). Germline assignment: CDR1 MNHNY and CDR2 SVGAGI (reference sequence). The V end was cut by 2 bases, the J end by 3 bases, with 12 bases between. The CDR3 loop spans 15 amino acids.

The gene calls are TRBV4-3 and TRBJ2-1; 15 nucleotides match TRBD2. The V segment lost 0 bases and the J segment 4 bases; nucleotides outside the gene matches: 16. CDR1 and CDR2 from the germline V gene are LGHNA and YSLEER. The CDR3 runs 22 residues. The CDR3 DNA follows: TGCGCCAGCAGCCAAGATCATGGGGGACTAGCGGGAGGTCCGTCAGTTTACAATGAGCAGTTCTTC. Its translation: CASSQDHGGLAGGPSVYNEQFF.

This chain links TRBV5-1 with TRBJ1-1; the D gene is possibly TRBD1 (5 bases). Germline loops: CDR1 SGHRS, CDR2 YFSETQ. The length of the CDR3 is 15 residues. V was shortened by 0 bases and J by 4 bases, with 13 bases between the two germline ends. CDR3 sequence (DNA): TGCGCCAGCAGCTTGGGGGGCTCGGGGAGCACTGAAGCTTTCTTT. This encodes CASSLGGSGSTEAFF.

The V call is TRBV5-1, the J call TRBJ2-3, with TRBD2 matching over 12 bases. This CDR3 contains 16 residues. Germline loops: CDR1 SGHRS, CDR2 YFSETQ. Losses at the gene ends were 2 bases for V and 2 bases for J; bases not matched to a gene: 3. The DNA for the CDR3 is TGCGCCAGCAGCTTAGGGACTAGCGGGTACACAGATACGCAGTATTTT. This sequence encodes CASSLGTSGYTDTQYF. The full variable domain, its missing parts supplied by reference TRBV5-1 and TRBJ2-3, is KAGVTQTPRYLIKTRGQQVTLSCSPISGHRSVSWYQQTPGQGLQFLFEYFSETQRNKGNFPGRFSGRQFSNSRSEMNVSTLELGDSALYLCASSLGTSGYTDTQYFGPGTRLTVL.

This chain joins TRBV9 and TRBJ2-7; no clear D gene. The CDR3 has 15 residues. V was cut by 0 bases and J by 0 bases, with 10 bases left in between. The germline V gene has CDR1 SGDLS and CDR2 YYNGEE. The DNA for the CDR3 is TGTGCCAGCAGCGTAGCTCCAAGCCCCTCCTACGAGCAGTACTTC. The encoded protein is CASSVAPSPSYEQYF. The variable domain in full, with the rest retrieved from reference TRBV9 and TRBJ2-7, is DSGVTQTPKHLITATGQRVTLRCSPRSGDLSVYWYQQSLDQGLQFLIQYYNGEERAKGNILERFSAQQFPDLHSELNLSSLELGDSALYFCASSVAPSPSYEQYFGPGTRLTVT.

This chain links TRBV9 with TRBJ2-1; D is uncertain. CDR3 size: 15 residues. Trimming cost V 0 bases and J 5 bases, with 12 bases left between them. The germline gives CDR1 SGDLS, CDR2 YYNGEE. The DNA for the CDR3 is TGTGCCAGCAGCGTAGTTCCCTATGGGGACAATGAGCAGTTCTTC. This translates into CASSVVPYGDNEQFF.

This clone was seen just once. V is TRBV30 and J is TRBJ2-5; D might be TRBD1 (5 bases). CDR3 length equals 12 residues. CDR1 and CDR2 (germline): GTSNPN, SVGIG (reference sequence). Trimming took off 3 bases at V and 5 bases at J, with 10 bases between the two ends. CDR3 in amino acids: CAWSREGETQYF. The CDR3 DNA reads as TGTGCCTGGAGCAGGGAAGGGGAGACCCAGTACTTC.

V and J are TRBV7-2 and TRBJ2-5, with D possibly being TRBD2 (5 bases). This CDR3 spans 14 amino acids. CDR1 and CDR2 (germline): SGHTA, FQGNSA. The V and J ends lost 1 base and 1 base respectively, with 7 bases between them. DNA for the CDR3: TGTGCCAGCAGCTTAGGAGGGATCCAAGAGACCCAGTACTTC. It codes for CASSLGGIQETQYF.

The chain couples TRBV7-6 to TRBJ2-7; D unclear. The V gene's germline CDR1 is SGHVS and CDR2 FNYEAQ. The length of the CDR3 is 14 residues. The germline V and J ends were trimmed by 3 bases and 0 bases, with 9 bases remaining between them. CDR3 sequence: CASSFSTDSYEQYF. The DNA of the CDR3 is TGTGCCAGCAGCTTTTCAACAGACTCCTACGAGCAGTACTTC. The full variable domain, completed using reference TRBV7-6 and TRBJ2-7, is GAGVSQSPRYKVTKRGQDVALRCDPISGHVSLYWYRQALGQGPEFLTYFNYEAQQDKSGLPNDRFSAERPEGSISTLTIQRTEQRDSAMYRCASSFSTDSYEQYFGPGTRLTVT.

This rearrangement joins TRBV5-1 to TRBJ1-2; no firm D call. V lost 0 bases and J 5 bases, leaving 14 bases between the germline ends. Germline V gives CDR1 SGHRS, CDR2 YFSETQ. The CDR3 totals 15 residues. As DNA, the CDR3 is TGCGCCAGCAGCTTGGACCCGGGAGTGGGGTATGGCTACACCTTC. The encoded protein is CASSLDPGVGYGYTF.

The rearrangement joins TRBV7-2 to TRBJ2-7, with D possibly TRBD2 on 6 matching bases. The CDR3 totals 13 residues. Germline values: CDR1 SGHTA, CDR2 FQGNSA. Trimming removed 2 bases from V and 5 bases from J, with 10 bases in between. The CDR3 coding sequence is TGTGCCAGCAGCTTATTTGGCGGGGACGAGCAGTACTTC. Protein: CASSLFGGDEQYF.

The rearrangement links TRBV9 to TRBJ1-6; D unresolved. Germline-derived CDR1 and CDR2 are SGDLS and YYNGEE. Deletions cut 0 bases from V and 7 bases from J, with 8 bases between. The CDR3 loop spans 14 amino acids. The CDR3 coding sequence is TGTGCCAGCAGCGTAGAGGGAGAGAATTCACCCCTCCACTTT. This translates into CASSVEGENSPLHF.

This chain uses TRBV5-1 with TRBJ2-2; 14 bases align to TRBD2. There are 15 residues in the CDR3. J gave up 8 bases and V 7 bases, and 7 bases lay outside the gene matches. Germline CDR1 and CDR2: SGHRS and YFSETQ. CDR3 sequence: CASGVGLAGVGELFF. The CDR3 bases are TGCGCCAGCGGAGTGGGACTAGCGGGAGTAGGGGAGCTGTTTTTT.

The rearrangement uses TRBV4-3 and TRBJ2-1; D might be TRBD2 (5 bases). Germline CDR1 reads LGHNA; CDR2 reads YSLEER. Trimming pared 0 bases from V and 7 bases from J, leaving 13 bases between. The CDR3 loop spans 15 amino acids. DNA of the CDR3: TGCGCCAGCAGCCAAGAAGGAACGCCGGGGAATGAGCAGTTCTTC. This sequence encodes CASSQEGTPGNEQFF.

V is TRBV28 and J is TRBJ1-1, with D possibly TRBD1 on 5 matching bases. This CDR3 spans 14 amino acids. V was pared by 2 bases and J by 7 bases, with 14 bases between. CDR1 is MDHEN, CDR2 SYDVKM, per germline. CDR3 amino acids: CASSLSGAVFEAFF. CDR3 DNA sequence: TGTGCCAGCAGTTTAAGCGGGGCGGTATTTGAAGCTTTCTTT.

This clone was picked up one time. The chain has TRBV7-2 and TRBJ2-5; TRBD1 matches at 9 bases. V lost 4 bases and J lost 5; bases outside the gene matches: 11. CDR3 length: 16 residues. In germline, CDR1 is SGHTA, CDR2 FQGNSA. The CDR3 protein is CASSYGTGTVFETQYF. The CDR3 coding sequence is TGTGCCAGCAGCTACGGGACAGGGACAGTTTTTGAGACCCAGTACTTC.

This chain links TRBV7-2 with TRBJ2-2; 14 bases map to TRBD2. This CDR3 is 17 amino acids long. The trim removed 6 bases at V and 5 bases at J, leaving 8 bases unmatched. Germline assignment: CDR1 SGHTA and CDR2 FQGNSA. The CDR3 sequence: CASSFGTSGSGTGELFF. The CDR3 nucleotides read TGTGCCAGCAGTTTTGGGACTAGCGGGAGCGGAACCGGGGAGCTGTTTTTT.

The DNA of the CDR3 is TGTGCCATCAGTGAGTCAAGTCGGGCGGGAGTCGACAATGAGCAGTTCTTC. Translation: CAISESSRAGVDNEQFF. The V gene is TRBV10-3, the J gene TRBJ2-1; the match to TRBD2 covers 7 bases. The CDR3 sequence is 17 residues long. V dropped 0 bases and J dropped 5; count of bases not matched to a gene: 10. CDR1 ENHRY and CDR2 SYGVKD come from the germline V gene.

CDR3 region: CASSLVGLAGGQETQYF. For the CDR3, the DNA is TGTGCCAGCAGCTTAGTCGGACTAGCGGGAGGTCAAGAGACCCAGTACTTC. The chain joins TRBV11-2 to TRBJ2-5; 14 bases agree with TRBD2. Germline-derived CDR1 and CDR2 are SGHAT and FQNNGV. Unmatched junction bases numbered 3, after V lost 1 base and J lost 2 bases. CDR3 length equals 17 residues.

The chain uses TRBV29-1 and TRBJ2-1; TRBD2 aligns across 9 bases. Germline V lookup: CDR1 SQVTM, CDR2 ANQGSEA. J lost 3 bases, V lost 0 bases, and 6 bases had no gene match. The CDR3 is made up of 16 amino acids. The CDR3 bases are TGCAGCGTTGAAGATCGTGGGACTAGCAGCTACAATGAGCAGTTCTTC. Translating it yields CSVEDRGTSSYNEQFF.

Here the CDR3 DNA reads TGTGCCAGCAGTTCCTCCGGGACAGGGGTTGGCGAGCAGTACTTC. The encoded protein is CASSSSGTGVGEQYF. This chain joins TRBV28 and TRBJ2-7; 10 bases match TRBD1. V gave up 4 bases and J gave up 6 bases; unmatched junction bases: 9. CDR1 is MDHEN, CDR2 SYDVKM, per germline. The CDR3 contains 15 residues.